Listed below are T cell receptor beta chains from one sample, sequenced in a study of shared clonotypes between healthy human individuals. Only in-frame clones appear in the TCRdb table, and some are missing; sequencing was by immunoSEQ multiplex PCR. The data contain over a million clones, approximately 96% of them singletons. The source material was naive CD4+ T cells sorted from blood. The receptors come from a man aged 30 to 45 in good health. CDR3s include the opening cysteine and the closing phenylalanine or tryptophan. D genes are given only for firm matches. Clone size is given for some rows only: seen once, a few or many times, or a class if the clone is expanded.

V gene	D gene	clone size	J gene	CDR3 DNA	CDR3 protein
TRBV19	NA	once	TRBJ1-1	TGTGCCAGTAGTATAGATCTGGCAGGGAAGAACACTGAAGCTTTCTTT	CASSIDLAGKNTEAFF
TRBV27	NA	NA	TRBJ1-1	TGTGCCAGCAATAGGTCCCCGACAGACGATAACACTGAAGCTTTCTTT	CASNRSPTDDNTEAFF
TRBV2	TRBD1	NA	TRBJ2-1	TGTGCCAGCAGTGAAGGAGGGACAGGGAATGAGCAGTTCTTC	CASSEGGTGNEQFF
TRBV5-1	TRBD2	NA	TRBJ2-2	TGCGCCAGCAGCTCCGTCCCGGGACTAGCGGGAGGCACCGGGGAGCTGTTTTTT	CASSSVPGLAGGTGELFF
TRBV5-4	NA	NA	TRBJ2-3	TGTGCCAGCAGCCCAGCTAGCACAGATACGCAGTATTTT	CASSPASTDTQYF
TRBV28	TRBD1	NA	TRBJ1-4	TGTGCCAGCAGTTTATGGTCAGGGGGCAGGGAAAAACTGTTTTTT	CASSLWSGGREKLFF
TRBV18	NA	NA	TRBJ2-5	TGTGCCAGCTCACTATCGGGCTCGGGGGAGGAGACCCAGTACTTC	CASSLSGSGEETQYF
TRBV5-6	TRBD1	once	TRBJ2-5	TGTGCCAGCGGATTAAGGACAGGGGGCTCGAAGACCCAGTACTTC	CASGLRTGGSKTQYF
TRBV29-1	NA	once	TRBJ2-1	TGCAGCGTTCTGGGAAACAATGAGCAGTTCTTC	CSVLGNNEQFF
TRBV25-1	TRBD2	NA	TRBJ2-1	TGTGCCACCTCGAATCGCCCTCGGACTAGCGGGAATGAGCAGTTCTTC	CATSNRPRTSGNEQFF
TRBV5-1	TRBD2	NA	TRBJ2-3	TGCGCCAGCAGCGCGGGGACTAGCGGGAGGGGGGATACGCAGTATTTT	CASSAGTSGRGDTQYF
TRBV7-8	NA	NA	TRBJ2-2	TGTGCCAGCAGCGGCCGTCGAGGCCCCGGGGAGCTGTTTTTT	CASSGRRGPGELFF
TRBV18	TRBD2	NA	TRBJ2-5	TGTGCCAGCTCACCGGGACTAGCGGGGTACCAAGAGACCCAGTACTTC	CASSPGLAGYQETQYF
TRBV11-2	TRBD1	once	TRBJ2-7	TGTGCCAGCAGGACACAGGGGATTTCGTACTTC	CASRTQGISYF
TRBV5-4	NA	NA	TRBJ2-1	TGTGCCAGCAGCTTGCGGGTCAATGAGCAGTTCTTC	CASSLRVNEQFF
TRBV7-6	NA	NA	TRBJ2-7	TGTGCCAGCAGCTTCTCCTCGGCCTACGAGCAGTACTTC	CASSFSSAYEQYF
TRBV18	NA	NA	TRBJ2-7	TGTGCCAGCTCACCATTAACCTTCTACGAGCAGTACTTC	CASSPLTFYEQYF
TRBV5-1	NA	NA	TRBJ2-5	TGCGCCAGCAGCTTGGACATTTACCAAGAGACCCAGTACTTC	CASSLDIYQETQYF
TRBV7-2	NA	once	TRBJ2-7	TGTGCCAGCAGCTTAGAAGTAGGGGGTCCCGAGCAGTACTTC	CASSLEVGGPEQYF
TRBV7-2	TRBD2	NA	TRBJ2-2	TGTGCCAGCAGGAGGACTAGCGGGAGGAACACCGGGGAGCTGTTTTTT	CASRRTSGRNTGELFF
TRBV15	NA	NA	TRBJ1-1	TGTGCCACCAGCAGAGACGCCTCGTTTGGGGGAGGCCGGAGGCCTGAAGCTTTCTTT	CATSRDASFGGGRRPEAFF
TRBV7-2	NA	NA	TRBJ2-2	TGTGCCAGCAGCTTAAGGCCCCCCGGGGAGCTGTTTTTT	CASSLRPPGELFF
TRBV7-2	NA	NA	TRBJ2-1	TGTGCCAGCAGCTTAGTGAGGTCCTACAATGAGCAGTTCTTC	CASSLVRSYNEQFF
TRBV5-8	NA	NA	TRBJ1-5	TGTGCCAGCCAATACGTTCCAGATCAGCCCCAGCATTTT	CASQYVPDQPQHF